The T cell receptor beta chain described here comes from a study of neurological immune-mediated disorders. Regarding the study as a whole: TCR clonal expansion peaked in HTLV-1-associated myelopathy patients and was lowest in multiple sclerosis patients.

5'RACE generated cDNA with 10-nucleotide random UMIs. Every sequencing run generated over 180 million TCR-beta sequences from 15-18 subjects. TCRdb used MiXCR to reprocess the 5' RACE reads, holding one entry per CDR3 protein. Of 50,000 to 75,000 distinct CDR3 sequences listed, 9.5% to 15% are singletons. Per germline, CDR1 MNHEY and CDR2 SVGAGI. CDR3 length: 15 amino acids. Trimming left V 9 bases short and J 0 bases short, with 15 bases between. This clonotype was found many times. Its specificity is not known. V usage is TRBV6-5 and J usage is TRBJ2-1, with a tentative D call TRBD2 (6 bases). The sequenced sample consisted of PBMCs. The TCR comes from a woman aged 55-75 years with HTLV-1-associated myelopathy (HAM/TSP). CDR3 amino acids: CASGVSGTSYNEQFF. In DNA, the CDR3 is TGTGCCAGTGGGGTTAGCGGAACCTCCTACAATGAGCAGTTCTTC.